The 30 T cell receptor beta chains below were found in one sample sequenced in a study of technical replicates of blood from a few donors. Only in-frame clones appear in the TCRdb table, and some are missing; sequencing was by immunoSEQ multiplex PCR. The repertoire holds approximately 64,000 clones, with roughly 86% as singletons. Input material: PBMCs. These receptors were taken from a human donor in good health. Some clones in this sample may be carry-over from other donors' samples.

This chain uses TRBV2 with TRBJ1-5, with 8 bases that match TRBD1. The germline gives CDR1 SNHLY, CDR2 FYNNEI. The CDR3 contains 15 residues. The junction had 8 bases not matched to a gene; V was cut back by 10 bases and J by 0 bases. The CDR3 DNA sequence: TGTGCCACCAACGGTGACAGGGGTAGCAATCAGCCCCAGCATTTT. Amino acid sequence: CATNGDRGSNQPQHF.

The sample holds a few counts of this clone. CDR3 DNA sequence: TGTGCCAGCACTCCGGGACAGGAGAACACTGAAGCTTTCTTT. Residues: CASTPGQENTEAFF. The V and J genes are TRBV2 and TRBJ1-1, with TRBD1 identical over 8 bases. The CDR3 runs to 14 residues. Per germline, CDR1 SNHLY and CDR2 FYNNEI. The V and J ends lost 7 bases and 1 base, in that order; junction bases with no gene match: 5. Based on the CDR3 plus reference TRBV2 and TRBJ1-1, the full variable domain is EPEVTQTPSHQVTQMGQEVILRCVPISNHLYFYWYRQILGQKVEFLVSFYNNEISEKSEIFDDQFSVERPDGSNFTLKIRSTKLEDSAMYFCASTPGQENTEAFFGQGTRLTVV.

There are a few counts of this clone. This rearrangement joins TRBV4-3 to TRBJ1-6; no reliable D call. Trimming pared 0 bases from V and 13 bases from J, leaving 10 bases between. The CDR3 totals 13 residues. The V gene's germline CDR1 is LGHNA and CDR2 YSLEER. The CDR3 sequence is CASSQDRWWPLHF. Here the CDR3 DNA reads TGCGCCAGCAGCCAAGATCGGTGGTGGCCCCTCCACTTT.

The chain carries TRBV7-3 and TRBJ2-5; D not certain. The CDR3 is 13 residues long. V was trimmed by 3 bases and J by 7 bases, leaving 12 bases between them. In germline, CDR1 is SGHTA, CDR2 FQGTGA. CDR3 DNA: TGTGCCAGCAGCTTCGCAACACGAGGGACCCAGTACTTC. Translating it yields CASSFATRGTQYF.

The rearrangement links TRBV9 to TRBJ2-6; D is unresolved. Trimming took off 0 bases at V and 0 bases at J, with 19 bases between the two ends. The CDR3 consists of 20 residues. CDR1 SGDLS and CDR2 YYNGEE come from the germline V gene. The CDR3 loop is CASSVVGSPGQSSGANVLTF. The CDR3 nucleotides read TGTGCCAGCAGCGTAGTGGGCTCCCCAGGTCAGAGCTCTGGGGCCAACGTCCTGACTTTC. Variable domain in full (rest from reference TRBV9 and TRBJ2-6): DSGVTQTPKHLITATGQRVTLRCSPRSGDLSVYWYQQSLDQGLQFLIQYYNGEERAKGNILERFSAQQFPDLHSELNLSSLELGDSALYFCASSVVGSPGQSSGANVLTFGAGSRLTVL.

V and J are TRBV5-1 and TRBJ1-1; a possible D gene is TRBD1 (6 bases). This CDR3 region has 14 residues. The germline V and J ends were trimmed by 4 bases and 8 bases, with 18 bases remaining between them. Germline V CDR1 and CDR2: SGHRS, YFSETQ. CDR3 nucleotide sequence: TGCGCCAGCAGCCCAGGGGAAAGAACTGGCGAAGCTTTCTTT. Residues: CASSPGERTGEAFF.

The chain links TRBV9 to TRBJ2-5, with 7 bases identical to TRBD1. Germline V CDR1 and CDR2: SGDLS, YYNGEE. The V gene end was trimmed by 0 bases and the J gene end by 4 bases; junction bases not matched to a gene: 3. The CDR3 has 14 amino acids. The CDR3 nucleotides read TGTGCCAGCAGCGTAGATAGGGGGCCAGAGACCCAGTACTTC. Amino acids: CASSVDRGPETQYF.

This chain joins TRBV14 and TRBJ2-3, with a tentative D call TRBD2 (7 bases). The germline V and J ends were trimmed by 6 bases and 5 bases, with 12 bases remaining between them. The CDR3 runs to 13 residues. Per the germline V gene, CDR1 is SGHDN and CDR2 is FVKESK. The CDR3 DNA sequence: TGTGCCAGCAGACGGGGGGCCGTAGATACGCAGTATTTT. This encodes CASRRGAVDTQYF.

The rearrangement links TRBV13 to TRBJ1-1; 10 nucleotides align to TRBD1. The CDR3 loop spans 15 amino acids. Germline CDR1 and CDR2: PRHDT and FYEKMQ (reference sequence). Trimming at V came to 4 bases and at J to 7 bases, leaving 9 bases not matched to a gene. The CDR3 loop is CASSSRTGGTGEAFF. The DNA of the CDR3 is TGTGCCAGCAGCTCCCGGACAGGGGGGACAGGTGAAGCTTTCTTT.

This clone is a singleton in its sample. This same CDR3 is encoded by further DNA sequences in the sample. V is TRBV9 and J is TRBJ2-2, with D hard to call. Germline V CDR1 and CDR2: SGDLS, YYNGEE. V lost 0 bases and J lost 6, with 3 bases in between. CDR3 length: 12 amino acids. DNA of the CDR3: TGTGCCAGCAGCGTAGCCGCCGGGGAGCTGTTTTTT. It specifies CASSVAAGELFF.

The chain couples TRBV5-1 to TRBJ2-1, with D perhaps matching TRBD2 (5 bases). Germline V CDR1 and CDR2: SGHRS, YFSETQ. Trimming pared 1 base from V and 10 bases from J, leaving 15 bases between. CDR3 length equals 14 residues. In nucleotides, the CDR3 is TGCGCCAGCAGCTTGTACGAGGGAGCATCCGAGCAGTTCTTC. Encoded protein: CASSLYEGASEQFF. The full variable domain, rest sourced from reference TRBV5-1 and TRBJ2-1, is KAGVTQTPRYLIKTRGQQVTLSCSPISGHRSVSWYQQTPGQGLQFLFEYFSETQRNKGNFPGRFSGRQFSNSRSEMNVSTLELGDSALYLCASSLYEGASEQFFGPGTRLTVL.

This clone appeared a single time. V and J are TRBV12-5 and TRBJ1-1; tentatively, D is TRBD1 (6 bases). This CDR3 comprises 17 residues. Germline CDR1 reads LGHNT; CDR2 reads FRNRAP. With 7 bases removed from V and 6 bases from J, the gap between germline ends came to 27 bases. DNA of the CDR3: TGTGCTAGTGCCGCCACCTCTGGCGGAGGGGGGGGGTCTGAAGCTTTCTTT. The encoded protein is CASAATSGGGGGSEAFF.

V usage is TRBV6-6 and J usage is TRBJ2-7, with 8 bases fitting TRBD2. Germline-derived CDR1 and CDR2 are MNHNY and SVGAGI (reference sequence). The CDR3 consists of 16 residues. V was pared by 2 bases and J by 2 bases, with 8 bases of the junction left unmatched. Here the CDR3 DNA reads TGTGCCAGCAGTTACCTTTTGACGGGAGGGCCCTACGAGCAGTACTTC. It translates to CASSYLLTGGPYEQYF.

The chain uses TRBV19 and TRBJ2-1; no clear D gene. The CDR3 is 15 residues long. Trimming cost V 3 bases and J 6 bases, with 15 bases left between them. Germline V gene sequence: CDR1 LNHDA, CDR2 SQIVND (reference sequence). The CDR3 DNA reads as TGTGCCAGTAGTATCATCAGAACTGGGCGCAATGAGCAGTTCTTC. Translating gives CASSIIRTGRNEQFF.

The sample holds a few counts of this clone. J is TRBJ2-5 and V is TRBV5-1; 8 bases align to TRBD2. Losses at the gene ends were 0 bases for V and 2 bases for J; bases not matched to a gene: 3. Per germline, CDR1 SGHRS and CDR2 YFSETQ. CDR3 length: 15 amino acids. CDR3 region: CASSLGGGGQETQYF. The CDR3 DNA is TGCGCCAGCAGCTTGGGAGGCGGGGGGCAAGAGACCCAGTACTTC.

The chain employs TRBV15 and TRBJ1-2; D is undetermined. Trimming took off 2 bases at V and 8 bases at J, with 12 bases between the two ends. In germline, CDR1 is LNHNV, CDR2 YYDKDF (reference sequence). CDR3 size: 13 residues. The CDR3 here is CATSRTGAGGYTF. CDR3 nucleotide sequence: TGTGCCACCAGCAGAACGGGAGCGGGCGGCTACACCTTC.

The chain employs TRBV7-9 and TRBJ1-5; 7 nucleotides line up with TRBD1. V lost 5 bases, J lost 4 bases, and 8 bases stayed unmatched. From germline, CDR1 is SEHNR and CDR2 FQNEAQ (reference sequence). CDR3 length equals 15 residues. CDR3 coding DNA: TGTGCCAGCAGCCCCGGGGACAGCCCAAATCAGCCCCAGCATTTT. This encodes CASSPGDSPNQPQHF.

J is TRBJ1-2 and V is TRBV4-1, with 9 nucleotides matching TRBD1. With 0 bases clipped from V and 4 bases from J, the junction kept 6 bases outside the gene matches. Germline CDR1 is MGHRA and CDR2 is YSYEKL. The CDR3 consists of 16 residues. CDR3 sequence: CASSQDWGQGSYGYTF. The CDR3 DNA reads TGCGCCAGCAGCCAAGATTGGGGACAGGGATCCTATGGCTACACCTTC.

The chain combines TRBV12-5 with TRBJ1-1, with D hard to call. This CDR3 comprises 15 residues. Germline V gene lookup returns CDR1 LGHNT and CDR2 FRNRAP. V lost 0 bases and J 4 bases, leaving 12 bases between the germline ends. The CDR3 region has the DNA TGTGCTAGTGGTTTGGTACTTCGGGGTCTCACTGAAGCTTTCTTT. It translates to CASGLVLRGLTEAFF.

V usage is TRBV5-1 and J usage is TRBJ2-7; 7 nucleotides line up with TRBD1. Germline CDR1 reads SGHRS; CDR2 reads YFSETQ. The CDR3 totals 15 residues. After removal of 4 bases from V and 2 bases from J, the junction contained 9 bases not matched to a gene. As DNA, the CDR3 is TGCGCCAGCAGCAGCCGACGACAGGGAACCTACGAGCAGTACTTC. Protein product: CASSSRRQGTYEQYF.

The rearrangement uses TRBV18 and TRBJ1-4, with TRBD1 as a possible D gene (6 bases). The length of the CDR3 is 14 residues. The V gene's germline CDR1 is KGHSH and CDR2 LQKENI. Trimming took 5 bases from V and 6 from J, leaving 13 bases between them. The CDR3 reads CASSTRKGDEKLFF. For the CDR3, the DNA is TGTGCCAGCTCAACCAGAAAGGGGGATGAAAAACTGTTTTTT.

The rearrangement uses TRBV2 and TRBJ2-1; TRBD2 matches 12 bases. CDR1 and CDR2 from the germline V gene are SNHLY and FYNNEI. Unmatched junction bases numbered 9, after V lost 6 bases and J lost 9 bases. The CDR3 covers 15 residues. CDR3 residues: CASRGLAGRGGEQFF. Here the CDR3 DNA reads TGTGCCAGCAGGGGACTAGCGGGTAGGGGTGGTGAGCAGTTCTTC.

The chain employs TRBV5-1 and TRBJ1-6; 11 bases match TRBD1. There are 15 residues in the CDR3. Germline CDR1 SGHRS, CDR2 YFSETQ. The V segment lost 2 bases and the J segment 7 bases; nucleotides outside the gene matches: 2. CDR3 coding DNA: TGCGCCAGCAGCTTCGGGACAGGGGGGAATTCACCCCTCCACTTT. This sequence encodes CASSFGTGGNSPLHF.

V is TRBV5-1 and J is TRBJ1-1, with D maybe TRBD1 (5 bases). The CDR3 spans 14 residues. The germline V and J ends were trimmed by 3 bases and 0 bases, with 9 bases remaining between them. Germline CDR1 reads SGHRS; CDR2 reads YFSETQ. CDR3 amino acids: CASSSGLLNTEAFF. The CDR3 DNA reads TGCGCCAGCAGCTCGGGACTGCTGAACACTGAAGCTTTCTTT.

V usage is TRBV2 and J usage is TRBJ2-2; tentative D call: TRBD1 (5 bases). This CDR3 region has 14 residues. The germline V gene encodes CDR1 SNHLY and CDR2 FYNNEI. The germline V and J ends were trimmed by 7 bases and 2 bases, with 11 bases remaining between them. The CDR3 sequence is CASTLQVNTGELFF. In DNA form, the CDR3 reads TGTGCCAGCACCTTACAGGTTAACACCGGGGAGCTGTTTTTT.

The chain couples TRBV4-2 to TRBJ1-2; 9 bases align to TRBD1. J gave up 4 bases and V 1 base, and 4 bases lay outside the gene matches. Per the germline V gene, CDR1 is LGHNA and CDR2 is YNFKEQ. This CDR3 is built from 15 residues. CDR3 nucleotides: TGTGCCAGCAGCCAAGGCCGGGACAGGGCCTATGGCTACACCTTC. Translation: CASSQGRDRAYGYTF.

This chain connects TRBV7-9 to TRBJ2-7; D uncertain. Germline V gives CDR1 SEHNR, CDR2 FQNEAQ (reference sequence). This CDR3 has 12 amino acids. Deletions cut 2 bases from V and 4 bases from J, with 6 bases between. The CDR3 region is CASSLSTYEQYF. In nucleotides, the CDR3 is TGTGCCAGCAGCTTATCCACTTACGAGCAGTACTTC. Combining the CDR3 with reference TRBV7-9 and TRBJ2-7 gives the whole variable domain DTGVSQNPRHKITKRGQNVTFRCDPISEHNRLYWYRQTLGQGPEFLTYFQNEAQLEKSRLLSDRFSAERPKGSFSTLEIQRTEQGDSAMYLCASSLSTYEQYFGPGTRLTVT.

J is TRBJ2-2 and V is TRBV18; 7 nucleotides match TRBD1. V dropped 3 bases and J dropped 3; count of bases not matched to a gene: 1. The V gene's germline CDR1 is KGHSH and CDR2 LQKENI. The CDR3 has 14 residues. The CDR3, as DNA: TGTGCCAGCTCACCGACAGGGTACACCGGGGAGCTGTTTTTT. Protein sequence: CASSPTGYTGELFF.

This clone occurred once. This chain links TRBV27 with TRBJ2-3, with TRBD2 identical over 8 bases. This CDR3 is built from 14 residues. The ends lost 3 bases at V and 5 bases at J; junction bases unmatched: 4. Germline V gives CDR1 MNHEY, CDR2 SMNVEV (reference sequence). The CDR3 loop is CASSFRGGIDTQYF. DNA for the CDR3: TGTGCCAGCAGTTTCCGGGGGGGCATAGATACGCAGTATTTT.

The rearrangement joins TRBV19 to TRBJ2-5; 9 nucleotides line up with TRBD2. With V trimmed by 3 bases and J by 5 bases, 7 bases remained unmatched. Germline V gives CDR1 LNHDA, CDR2 SQIVND (reference sequence). The CDR3 has 15 residues. The CDR3 coding sequence is TGTGCCAGTAGTATCATAGCGGGAGCTTGGGAGACCCAGTACTTC. It encodes CASSIIAGAWETQYF.